This T cell receptor beta chain was sequenced during a study of CD8+ T cells in alopecia areata. Study-wide context: Each day, treated patients took oral tofacitinib twice, at 5 to 10 mg per dose.

Details on this clone: Its antigen is undetermined.

Overall study findings and caveats: Normal skin's resident alphabeta T cells are also sequenced in scalp samples.

Extraction of RNA preceded its reverse transcription into cDNA, which served as the sequencing template. TCRdb's table, derived via immunoSEQ multiplex PCR, lists solely in-frame clones and lacks some. The data contain around 200,000 clones, approximately 62% of them singletons. V shed 1 base and J shed 1 base, with 5 bases lying between them. The CDR3 sequence is 15 residues long. CDR1 is LGHNA, CDR2 YSLEER, per germline. The receptor was isolated from a human donor with alopecia areata. The sample was CD4+ T cells sorted from blood, taken at week 0. The V gene is TRBV4-3, the J gene TRBJ1-6; no definite D call. The CDR3 is CASSQGHSYNSPLHF. CDR3 in DNA: TGCGCCAGCAGCCAAGGACATTCCTATAATTCACCCCTCCACTTT.